This T cell receptor beta chain appears in the sequencing data of a study of response to subunit inactivated influenza vaccine. Study findings and constraints: T cells newly recruited by each seasonal influenza vaccination are few, the authors suggested.

V was pared by 4 bases and J by 4 bases, with 5 bases of the junction left unmatched. CDR1 MGHDK and CDR2 SYGVNS come from the germline V gene. CDR3 size: 15 residues. A single record per CDR3 protein comes from TCRdb applying MiXCR to the RT-PCR reads. The top ten hold approximately 12% of the sample, which has hundreds of thousands of distinct CDR3 sequences, less than 8% seen once. This clonotype showed up many times. Its antigen remains unidentified. This clonotype originated in a man aged 50 to 69 who received an inactivated influenza vaccine. The genes are TRBV25-1 and TRBJ2-2; 8 bases are shared with TRBD1. This specimen was PBMCs from blood, taken roughly 24 months after vaccination. The CDR3 DNA follows: TGTGCCAGCAGTGTACAGGGGGTTGGCACCGGGGAGCTGTTTTTT. As protein: CASSVQGVGTGELFF.